Following are 26 T cell receptor beta chains from one sample sequenced in a study of blood T cell repertoires in COVID-19. Produced via immunoSEQ multiplex PCR; TCRdb's table is partial and in-frame only. The sample consists of under 85,000 clones, 83% of them appearing once. Sample: peripheral blood. These receptor sequences come from a man older than 75 with active or convalescent COVID-19.

The chain uses TRBV27 and TRBJ2-6, with D perhaps matching TRBD2 (5 bases). Germline V gene sequence: CDR1 MNHEY, CDR2 SMNVEV (reference sequence). This CDR3 is 14 amino acids long. V lost 3 bases and J 2 bases, leaving 5 bases between the germline ends. This CDR3 reads CASSLRAGANVLTF. CDR3 bases: TGTGCCAGCAGTTTGCGGGCTGGGGCCAACGTCCTGACTTTC.

V and J are TRBV5-6 and TRBJ1-6; D gene ambiguous. Trimming removed 0 bases at V and 7 bases at J, with 8 bases between. Germline CDR1 SGHDT, CDR2 YYEEEE. The CDR3 covers 14 residues. CDR3 protein: CASSLVVRNSPLHF. As DNA, the CDR3 is TGTGCCAGCAGCTTGGTTGTCAGAAATTCACCCCTCCACTTT.

This clone has a handful of counts. The CDR3 is CASSYQTSGRAPSYEQYF. The CDR3 nucleotides read TGTGCCAGCAGCTATCAGACTAGCGGGAGGGCCCCCTCCTACGAGCAGTACTTC. The genes are TRBV5-4 and TRBJ2-7, with 14 bases matching TRBD2. V trimming: 3 bases; J trimming: 0 bases; junction bases outside the gene matches: 8. This CDR3 region has 18 residues. Germline CDR1 and CDR2: SGHNT and YYREEE (reference sequence).

This chain joins TRBV29-1 and TRBJ2-7, with TRBD1 matching over 11 bases. The CDR3 length is 15 residues. The germline gives CDR1 SQVTM, CDR2 ANQGSEA. Trimming at V came to 6 bases and at J to 2 bases, leaving 9 bases not matched to a gene. CDR3: CSVHWLGQGAYEQYF. CDR3 bases: TGCAGCGTCCATTGGTTGGGACAGGGGGCCTACGAGCAGTACTTC.

The chain joins TRBV7-9 to TRBJ2-7, with a weak D call TRBD1 (5 bases). From germline, CDR1 is SEHNR and CDR2 FQNEAQ (reference sequence). Trimming shortened V by 3 bases and J by 2 bases, and 11 bases separated the two germline ends. The CDR3 is made up of 14 amino acids. The CDR3 coding sequence is TGTGCCAGCAGCTTGGCCAGGGTGGCCTACGAGCAGTACTTC. Amino acid sequence: CASSLARVAYEQYF.

With regard to this clone: At one boundary the junction diverges from the germline segment, which might be a read error. Other DNA sequences from this sample encode an identical CDR3 as well. J is TRBJ1-6 and V is TRBV11-3; 9 nucleotides agree with TRBD1. CDR1 and CDR2 from the germline V gene are SGHNT and YENEEA. The CDR3 is 20 amino acids. Here the CDR3 reads CASSLRPGQGHKLGGSPLHF. In DNA, the CDR3 is TGTGCCAGCAGCTTACGACCGGGACAGGGACACAAGTTAGGTGGTTCACCCCTACACTTT.

The chain employs TRBV30 and TRBJ1-1; the match to TRBD1 covers 8 bases. Losses at the gene ends were 5 bases for V and 0 bases for J; bases not matched to a gene: 2. Germline V gives CDR1 GTSNPN, CDR2 SVGIG (reference sequence). The CDR3 runs to 13 residues. The CDR3 region has the DNA TGTGCCTGGGACAGGGGCGTGAACACTGAAGCTTTCTTT. Protein product: CAWDRGVNTEAFF.

V is TRBV9 and J is TRBJ1-6; 9 bases match TRBD1. The length of the CDR3 is 18 residues. Germline V lookup: CDR1 SGDLS, CDR2 YYNGEE. After removal of 4 bases from V and 1 base from J, the junction contained 9 bases not matched to a gene. The DNA of the CDR3 is TGTGCCAGCAGCTTCCGGGACAGGGTAGAATCCTATAATTCACCCCTCCACTTT. Translation: CASSFRDRVESYNSPLHF.

The V call is TRBV10-3, the J call TRBJ1-2, with a weak D call TRBD1 (6 bases). Germline values: CDR1 ENHRY, CDR2 SYGVKD. V lost 2 bases, J lost 7 bases, and 23 bases lay in between. This CDR3 is built from 17 residues. CDR3 nucleotides: TGTGCCATCAGTGAGCTCCGGCGCCAGGGGAAAGAAGGTGGCTACACCTTC. This encodes CAISELRRQGKEGGYTF.

The rearrangement joins TRBV15 to TRBJ1-2, with a possible D match to TRBD1 (6 bases). From germline, CDR1 is LNHNV and CDR2 YYDKDF (reference sequence). The CDR3 is 15 residues long. The V end lost 5 bases, the J end lost 4 bases, and 17 bases lay between the germline ends. The CDR3 reads CATSPNQGSRYGYTF. CDR3 in DNA: TGTGCCACCAGCCCCAACCAGGGGTCTCGCTATGGCTACACCTTC.

CDR3 in DNA: TGTGCCAGCAGTAGGGACAGGGGGAAGGATGAGCAGTTCTTC. This sequence encodes CASSRDRGKDEQFF. The genes are TRBV2 and TRBJ2-1; 11 nucleotides agree with TRBD1. This CDR3 region has 14 residues. The germline CDR1 and CDR2 sequences are SNHLY and FYNNEI. The ends lost 5 bases at V and 8 bases at J; junction bases unmatched: 5.

This chain uses TRBV6-5 with TRBJ1-1, with 10 bases fitting TRBD1. V lost 8 bases, J lost 1 base, and 4 bases stayed unmatched. The CDR3 totals 14 residues. The germline gives CDR1 MNHEY, CDR2 SVGAGI. This chain's CDR3 is CASDRGQRNTEAFF. In DNA form, the CDR3 reads TGTGCCAGCGACAGGGGGCAGAGGAACACTGAAGCTTTCTTT.

The chain employs TRBV15 and TRBJ2-5, with TRBD2 identical over 14 bases. J was trimmed by 7 bases and V by 4 bases; bases with no gene match: 14. Germline V gene sequence: CDR1 LNHNV, CDR2 YYDKDF (reference sequence). The CDR3 sequence is 18 residues long. CDR3 in amino acids: CATSTPHRGLAGEGTQYF. CDR3 sequence (DNA): TGTGCCACCAGCACGCCCCATCGGGGACTAGCGGGAGAAGGGACCCAGTACTTC. The variable domain in full, with the rest retrieved from reference TRBV15 and TRBJ2-5, is DAMVIQNPRYQVTQFGKPVTLSCSQTLNHNVMYWYQQKSSQAPKLLFHYYDKDFNNEADTPDNFQSRRPNTSFCFLDIRSPGLGDTAMYLCATSTPHRGLAGEGTQYFGPGTRLLVL.

Note on this clone: Sequence at one end of the junction differs from germline and may be a read error. The V and J genes are TRBV6-4 and TRBJ1-1, with D perhaps TRBD1 (5 bases). This CDR3 is built from 14 residues. The germline V gene encodes CDR1 MRHNA and CDR2 SNTAGT. CDR3 amino acids: CASSDSDINSEAFF. In DNA form, the CDR3 reads TGTGCCAGCAGTGACTCGGACATCAACAGTGAAGCTTTCTTT.

The CDR3 sequence is CAIPQGPRDNGYTF. CDR3 nucleotides: TGTGCCATCCCACAAGGCCCGAGGGATAATGGCTACACCTTC. The chain employs TRBV28 and TRBJ1-2; D ambiguous. Germline V gene data show CDR1 as MDHEN and CDR2 as SYDVKM. CDR3 length: 14 residues. Trimming left V 10 bases short and J 6 bases short, with 21 bases between.

The chain uses TRBV28 and TRBJ1-5; D is uncertain. There are 13 residues in the CDR3. Germline lookup yields CDR1 MDHEN and CDR2 SYDVKM. V lost 3 bases, J lost 2 bases, and 5 bases lay in between. As DNA, the CDR3 is TGTGCCAGCAGTTTCTCTGGCAATCAGCCCCAGCATTTT. Protein sequence: CASSFSGNQPQHF.

The chain is built from TRBV30 and TRBJ1-4; the D is unclear. Trimming left V 0 bases short and J 8 bases short, with 10 bases between. This CDR3 has 13 amino acids. Germline CDR1 and CDR2: GTSNPN and SVGIG (reference sequence). CDR3 nucleotide sequence: TGTGCCTGGAGTGTCAGCGGGTGGGAAAAACTGTTTTTT. Amino acid sequence: CAWSVSGWEKLFF.

The rearrangement links TRBV14 to TRBJ2-3; TRBD1 might be the D (6 bases). The CDR3 is made up of 15 amino acids. Trimming shortened V by 0 bases and J by 3 bases, and 10 bases separated the two germline ends. Germline lookup yields CDR1 SGHDN and CDR2 FVKESK. CDR3 DNA sequence: TGTGCCAGCAGCCAAGAGCAGGGGCCAACAGATACGCAGTATTTT. Translated: CASSQEQGPTDTQYF.

The chain recombines TRBV12-3 or TRBV12-4 with TRBJ2-5, with D perhaps matching TRBD2 (5 bases). The length of the CDR3 is 13 residues. V was pared by 7 bases and J by 1 base, with 10 bases between. CDR3: CASKLGPQETQYF. CDR3 nucleotides: TGTGCCAGCAAACTAGGCCCCCAAGAGACCCAGTACTTC.

The chain joins TRBV28 to TRBJ2-7, with 8 bases matching TRBD2. Germline V gene lookup returns CDR1 MDHEN and CDR2 SYDVKM. V lost 6 bases to trimming and J lost 0 bases; unmatched junction nucleotides: 10. The CDR3 length is 16 residues. CDR3 region: CASRAVSLAASYEQYF. The DNA for the CDR3 is TGTGCCAGCAGAGCAGTCTCACTAGCGGCCTCCTACGAGCAGTACTTC.

The genes are TRBV9 and TRBJ2-3; 8 bases map to TRBD1. CDR1 and CDR2 (germline): SGDLS, YYNGEE. J was trimmed by 4 bases and V by 0 bases; bases with no gene match: 7. The length of the CDR3 is 16 residues. CDR3 sequence reads: CASSVGTGSVADTQYF. The CDR3 region has the DNA TGTGCCAGCAGCGTAGGGACAGGGTCCGTCGCAGATACGCAGTATTTT.

V usage is TRBV27 and J usage is TRBJ2-3; no firm D call. V gave up 7 bases and J gave up 6 bases, with 14 bases separating them. The germline V gene encodes CDR1 MNHEY and CDR2 SMNVEV (reference sequence). This CDR3 has 13 amino acids. CDR3 nucleotides: TGTGCCAGCACCCCTTTTAGCCGGGATACGCAGTATTTT. Protein product: CASTPFSRDTQYF.

The rearrangement joins TRBV6-4 to TRBJ2-1; tentatively, D is TRBD1 (6 bases). The CDR3 covers 13 residues. Trimming removed 4 bases from V and 4 bases from J, with 8 bases in between. Germline V gene data show CDR1 as MRHNA and CDR2 as SNTAGT. The CDR3 DNA reads as TGTGCCAGCAGTGGTACAGGGTACAATGAGCAGTTCTTC. Its translation: CASSGTGYNEQFF.

This chain joins TRBV7-2 and TRBJ2-2; the match to TRBD2 covers 8 bases. V was pared by 4 bases and J by 5 bases, with 6 bases of the junction left unmatched. The germline V gene has CDR1 SGHTA and CDR2 FQGNSA. CDR3 length: 15 amino acids. CDR3 residues: CASSSRTSRTGELFF. CDR3 bases: TGTGCCAGCAGCTCCAGGACTAGCAGGACCGGGGAGCTGTTTTTT.

This rearrangement joins TRBV10-3 to TRBJ1-5; 7 positions match TRBD1. Germline V gene lookup returns CDR1 ENHRY and CDR2 SYGVKD. V trimming: 5 bases; J trimming: 0 bases; junction bases outside the gene matches: 4. There are 15 residues in the CDR3. The chain's CDR3 is CAISKTGDSNQPQHF. In nucleotides, the CDR3 is TGTGCCATCAGTAAAACAGGGGATAGCAATCAGCCCCAGCATTTT.

As concerns this clone: The junction differs from germline at one of its ends, possibly a read error. The chain joins TRBV29-1 to TRBJ1-5; D is possibly TRBD1 (6 bases). This CDR3 region has 13 residues. Germline assignment: CDR1 SQVTM and CDR2 ANQGSEA. CDR3 in DNA: TGCAGTGTTGAACAGGGCGATGGTCAGCCCCAGCATTTT. Residues: CSVEQGDGQPQHF.